Listed below are T cell receptor beta chains from one sample, sequenced in a study of Graves' ophthalmopathy and Graves' hyperthyroidism. A single record per CDR3 protein comes from TCRdb applying MiXCR to the multiplex PCR reads. Seen here are about 640,000 distinct CDR3 sequences, about 40% observed once, and the top ten hold over 2.5%. What was sequenced was peripheral blood. These receptors all come from an adult man with Graves' ophthalmopathy. Both conserved end residues are part of each CDR3. The D gene is left open where the match is weak. The listing skips clone size in some rows; elsewhere it reads once, few, many or a size class.

>TRBV25-1|.|11|TRBJ1-2|.
CASQSVYGYTF
TGTGCCAGTCAAAGTGTCTATGGCTACACCTTC
>TRBV11-2|TRBD2|15|TRBJ2-7|.
CASSQASGTYYEQYF
TGTGCCAGCAGCCAAGCTAGCGGGACCTACTACGAGCAGTACTTC
>TRBV10-3|.|15|TRBJ2-5|.
CAISEDGGAVETQYF
TGTGCCATCAGTGAGGACGGGGGCGCGGTGGAGACCCAGTACTTC
>TRBV25-1|.|15|TRBJ2-6|.
CASSVPLSGANALTF
TGTGCCAGCAGTGTTCCCCTTTCTGGGGCCAACGCCCTGACTTTC
>TRBV6-5|.|12|TRBJ1-2|.
CASSYSPGGYTF
TGTGCCAGCAGTTACTCACCGGGGGGCTACACCTTC
>TRBV20-1|TRBD1|15|TRBJ2-7|.
CNARSGRQGPHEQYF
TGCAATGCTAGATCTGGGAGACAGGGTCCCCACGAGCAGTACTTC
>TRBV27|.|15|TRBJ1-5|few
CASMVTGYSNQPQHF
TGTGCCAGCATGGTAACAGGGTATAGCAATCAGCCCCAGCATTTT
>TRBV15|.|14|TRBJ2-7|.
CATSQEQGSYEQYF
TGTGCCACCAGCCAAGAACAAGGGTCCTACGAGCAGTACTTC
>TRBV5-1|TRBD1|17|TRBJ1-4|few
CASSLIPTGQGNEKLFF
TGCGCCAGCAGCTTGATTCCCACGGGACAGGGTAATGAAAAACTGTTTTTT
>TRBV30|.|11|TRBJ1-2|.
CAWSSSGGYTF
TGTGCCTGGAGTTCGAGCGGGGGCTACACCTTC
>TRBV7-9|.|14|TRBJ2-3|.
CASSRGLGADTQYF
TGTGCCAGCAGCCGAGGACTTGGGGCAGATACGCAGTATTTT
>TRBV24-1|.|14|TRBJ2-2|.
CATARGSDTGELFF
TGTGCCACGGCCAGGGGTTCGGACACCGGGGAGCTGTTTTTT
>TRBV3-1|.|12|TRBJ2-7|many
CASSQVGHEQYF
TGTGCCAGCAGCCAAGTAGGTCACGAGCAGTACTTC
>TRBV25-1|.|16|TRBJ2-7|.
CASVETDSPYSYEQYF
TGTGCCAGCGTTGAGACCGACAGTCCTTACTCCTACGAGCAGTACTTC
>TRBV19|TRBD1|12|TRBJ1-1|many
CASSMTGVKAFF
TGTGCCAGTAGTATGACAGGGGTTAAAGCTTTCTTT
>TRBV2|TRBD2|14|TRBJ2-5|.
CASRAAGGQETQYF
TGTGCCAGCAGGGCGGCGGGGGGGCAAGAGACCCAGTACTTC
>TRBV11-2|.|15|TRBJ1-2|few
CASSLVTGLGYGYTF
TGTGCCAGCAGCTTAGTGACGGGACTTGGCTATGGCTACACCTTC
>TRBV29-1|TRBD1|12|TRBJ1-5|.
CSVRTGPETQHF
TGCAGCGTTAGGACAGGGCCAGAGACCCAGCATTTT
>TRBV29-1|TRBD2|14|TRBJ2-5|.
CSATGGEAVETQYF
TGCAGCGCCACCGGGGGGGAGGCAGTGGAGACCCAGTACTTC
>TRBV19|.|14|TRBJ1-6|many
CASRNRLGNSPLHF
TGTGCCAGTAGGAACAGGCTAGGCAATTCACCCCTCCACTTT
>TRBV30|.|14|TRBJ1-6|.
CAWMTETYNSPLHF
TGTGCCTGGATGACAGAAACCTATAATTCACCCCTCCACTTT
>TRBV30|.|13|TRBJ2-7|.
CAWNPPGLYEQYF
TGTGCCTGGAACCCACCCGGTCTATACGAGCAGTACTTC
>TRBV29-1|TRBD1|16|TRBJ1-5|many
CSDLGGPKYSNQPQHF
TGCAGCGACCTAGGGGGCCCCAAGTATAGCAATCAGCCCCAGCATTTT
>TRBV29-1|.|13|TRBJ1-2|once
CSVENREDCGYTF
TGCAGCGTTGAAAACAGGGAGGACTGTGGCTACACCTTC
>TRBV7-9|.|14|TRBJ1-5|many
CASSPPWENQPQHF
TGTGCCAGCAGCCCCCCGTGGGAGAATCAGCCCCAGCATTTT
>TRBV2|.|14|TRBJ1-6|.
CASRSREGNSPLHF
TGTGCCAGCAGGTCGAGGGAGGGTAATTCACCCCTCCACTTT
>TRBV7-6|TRBD2|17|TRBJ2-7|once
CASSHRGLGLAGVEQYF
TGCGCCAGCAGCCACCGGGGACTGGGACTAGCGGGAGTCGAGCAGTACTTC
>TRBV5-1|.|13|TRBJ2-7|many
CASREGGTYEQYF
TGCGCCAGCAGGGAAGGGGGGACCTACGAGCAGTACTTC
>TRBV7-2|TRBD1|14|TRBJ1-1|.
CASSLGQVSTEAFF
TGTGCCAGCAGCCTGGGACAGGTGAGCACTGAAGCTTTCTTT
>TRBV7-9|.|13|TRBJ2-6|many
CASSRRDKNVLTF
TGTGCCAGCAGCCGGCGGGACAAAAACGTCCTGACTTTC
>TRBV25-1|.|12|TRBJ1-2|.
CASVGGWPGYTF
TGTGCCAGCGTCGGAGGCTGGCCCGGCTACACCTTC
>TRBV20-1|.|13|TRBJ1-2|many
CSARDPGEGGYTF
TGCAGTGCTAGAGATCCGGGGGAGGGAGGCTACACCTTC
>TRBV5-8|TRBD2|15|TRBJ2-5|few
CASSEKRGTLETQYF
TGTGCCAGCAGTGAAAAGCGGGGGACTCTTGAGACCCAGTACTTC
>TRBV7-8|.|16|TRBJ1-5|many
CASSLAGNAPYQPQHF
TGTGCCAGCAGCTTAGCCGGCAATGCACCTTATCAGCCCCAGCATTTT
>TRBV18|.|16|TRBJ2-5|.
CASSPPTQGFGETQYF
TGTGCCAGCTCACCCCCGACTCAGGGGTTCGGAGAGACCCAGTACTTC
>TRBV7-8|.|13|TRBJ1-1|.
CASSQEGSTEAFF
TGCGCCAGCAGCCAAGAAGGTAGCACTGAAGCTTTCTTT
>TRBV24-1|TRBD1|15|TRBJ2-5|many
CATSDTRDRQETQYF
TGTGCCACCAGTGATACCAGGGACAGGCAAGAGACCCAGTACTTC
>TRBV10-3|.|12|TRBJ1-5|.
CAITAHRGLQHF
TGTGCCATTACCGCGCACCGAGGGCTCCAGCATTTT
>TRBV24-1|TRBD1|17|TRBJ1-1|many
CATSDPRDSLMNTEAFF
TGTGCCACCAGTGACCCCCGGGACAGCTTGATGAACACTGAAGCTTTCTTT
>TRBV5-1|.|15|TRBJ2-7|few
CASSLDLYSSYEQYF
TGCGCCAGCAGCTTGGATTTGTACAGTTCCTACGAGCAGTACTTC
>TRBV7-9|TRBD1|14|TRBJ1-4|many
CASSFGTGYEKLFF
TGTGCCAGCAGCTTCGGGACAGGGTATGAAAAACTGTTTTTT
>TRBV24-1|TRBD1|16|TRBJ2-5|.
CATSDKRTGGFETQYF
TGTGCCACCAGTGACAAGAGGACAGGGGGTTTCGAGACCCAGTACTTC
>TRBV7-2|.|15|TRBJ1-5|many
CASSPEGLSNQPQHF
TGTGCCAGCAGCCCGGAGGGACTTAGCAATCAGCCCCAGCATTTT
>TRBV7-2|.|16|TRBJ1-4|many
CASSPSVVGSSEKLFF
TGTGCCAGCAGCCCGTCGGTTGTTGGGAGTAGTGAAAAACTGTTTTTT
>TRBV5-4|.|12|TRBJ2-7|.
CAWRSVSYEQYF
TGTGCCTGGAGGTCGGTCTCCTACGAGCAGTACTTC
>TRBV7-8|TRBD1|14|TRBJ1-2|many
CASSSDRGGNGYTF
TGTGCCAGCAGCTCCGACAGGGGGGGGAATGGCTACACCTTC
>TRBV5-5|TRBD2|20|TRBJ2-7|.
CASSLEVGTRTSWVLYEQYF
TGTGCCAGCAGCTTGGAGGTGGGGACGCGGACTAGCTGGGTGCTATACGAGCAGTACTTC
>TRBV9|.|12|TRBJ2-3|.
CATTRYTDTQYF
TGTGCCACCACCAGATACACAGATACGCAGTATTTT
>TRBV29-1|.|11|TRBJ1-1|once
CSFTQGTEAFF
TGCAGCTTCACTCAGGGGACTGAAGCTTTCTTT
>TRBV9|.|13|TRBJ2-7|many
CASSVGHSYEQYF
TGTGCCAGCAGCGTAGGACACTCCTACGAGCAGTACTTC
>TRBV6-5|TRBD2|17|TRBJ2-7|.
CASSYLTSVSTTGEQYF
TGTGCCAGCAGTTATTTGACTAGCGTATCCACCACGGGCGAGCAGTACTTC
>TRBV7-9|.|9|TRBJ1-2|many
CASGGGYTF
TGTGCCAGCGGGGGTGGCTACACCTTC
>TRBV10-3|.|13|TRBJ1-3|once
CAIKQREGYTIYF
TGTGCCATCAAACAGCGGGAGGGTTACACCATATATTTT
>TRBV10-3|.|11|TRBJ1-5|.
CAISEGQPQHF
TGTGCCATCAGCGAGGGGCAGCCCCAGCATTTT